The present entry profiles one T cell receptor beta chain with its context. Its target is not known. The entry originates in a study of monozygotic twins with inflammatory bowel disease. General study points: Resolution of different T cell subtypes was not achieved.

TCRdb re-analyzed the 5' RACE reads; it lists each CDR3 protein once, without DNA. The sample totals a few hundred thousand distinct CDR3 sequences. Germline V gene lookup returns CDR1 LGHDT and CDR2 YNNKEL (reference sequence). CDR3 length equals 15 residues. The rearrangement links TRBV3-1 to TRBJ2-1; the TCRdb D gene call, TRBD1, has no DNA to confirm it. The sequence was obtained from a human donor with ulcerative colitis or Crohn's disease, or a healthy co-twin of an affected twin (not recorded which). Sequencing was performed on blood. The CDR3 region is CASSQDTGSHNEQFF.